This T cell receptor beta chain was profiled in a study of cytomegalovirus exposure and HLA in healthy donors. A multiplex PCR was run with 60 Vbeta primers and 13 Jbeta primers. The data were produced by immunoSEQ multiplex PCR, yet TCRdb's version contains in-frame clones alone and is incomplete. The repertoire includes approximately 100,000 clones, 60% to 85% of them detected once, and 16% sits in the top ten. The CDR3 runs to 13 residues. Per the germline V gene, CDR1 is MNHEY and CDR2 is SVGAGI. The V end was cut by 7 bases, the J end by 3 bases, with 12 bases between. Sequencing input: PBMCs. The chain is built from TRBV6-5 and TRBJ1-2; weak D call: TRBD1 (6 bases). The TCR originated in a man in his 60s in good health and CMV-seropositive. The CDR3 DNA sequence: TGTGCCAGCACGGTCGCAGGGGACTATGGCTACACCTTC. Its translation is CASTVAGDYGYTF.